Following are 30 T cell receptor beta chains from one sample sequenced in a study of blood T cells in healthy people across ages. Through a sample-barcoded 5' primer and a J-beta primer mix, a second PCR was run for about 6 to 11 cycles. TCRdb recomputed calls from the 5' RACE reads with MiXCR, one row per CDR3 protein. The data show 780,000 or so distinct CDR3 sequences, around 50% seen once. The sequencing sample was made of blood. The receptor source for this set is a man between 35 and 55 years old in good health.

The chain couples TRBV15 to TRBJ2-5; D remains ambiguous. The DNA end favors TRBJ2-7, so the J call may be wrong. The CDR3 sequence is 15 residues long. CDR1 and CDR2 from the germline V gene are LNHNV and YYDKDF (reference sequence). CDR3 DNA: TGTGCCACCAGCAGAGACAGCGTGAAGTCTTACGAGCAGTACTTC. Its protein product is CATSRDSVKSYEQYF.

This clonotype was counted between two and nine times. This chain connects TRBV4-2 to TRBJ2-5, with 15 bases that match TRBD2. Trimming cost V 4 bases and J 0 bases; bases outside gene matches: 6. Germline-derived CDR1 and CDR2 are LGHNA and YNFKEQ. The CDR3 runs to 18 residues. The CDR3 coding sequence is TGTGCCAGCAGCCCCGGGACTAGCGGGGGGAATCACCAAGAGACCCAGTACTTC. It specifies CASSPGTSGGNHQETQYF.

V usage is TRBV6-6 and J usage is TRBJ2-1; TRBD2 matches 9 bases. Germline lookup yields CDR1 MNHNY and CDR2 SVGAGI (reference sequence). V shed 2 bases, J shed 9 bases, and the junction held 11 bases outside the gene matches. This CDR3 has 16 residues. The CDR3 DNA follows: TGTGCCAGCAGTTACGGAGGCGGGGGGGCTGGTGGTGAGCAGTTCTTC. This codes for CASSYGGGGAGGEQFF.

The chain has TRBV6-6 and TRBJ2-3, with D possibly TRBD2 on 5 matching bases. V lost 6 bases and J lost 0, with 13 bases in between. The CDR3 has 15 amino acids. CDR1 and CDR2 (germline): MNHNY, SVGAGI (reference sequence). CDR3 region: CASSGLLTSTDTQYF. CDR3 sequence (DNA): TGTGCCAGCAGCGGACTTTTGACTAGCACAGATACGCAGTATTTT.

This clonotype has only a few counts. The chain joins TRBV29-1 to TRBJ2-1; TRBD1 matches at 8 bases. CDR3 length equals 17 residues. The V gene's germline CDR1 is SQVTM and CDR2 ANQGSEA. V lost 3 bases to trimming and J lost 2 bases; unmatched junction nucleotides: 12. The CDR3 region is CSVEGRWSGGAYNEQFF. CDR3 sequence (DNA): TGCAGCGTTGAGGGTAGGTGGTCAGGGGGCGCCTACAATGAGCAGTTCTTC.

The chain links TRBV20-1 to TRBJ1-4, with D possibly being TRBD1 (6 bases). The CDR3 loop spans 15 amino acids. In germline, CDR1 is DFQATT, CDR2 SNEGSKA (reference sequence). V shed 5 bases and J shed 5 bases, with 18 bases lying between them. DNA for the CDR3: TGCAGTGCTTCTGGAGGGAAGGGGGGGAATGAAAAACTGTTTTTT. Translated: CSASGGKGGNEKLFF.

This rearrangement joins TRBV20-1 to TRBJ1-5, with D hard to call. In germline, CDR1 is DFQATT, CDR2 SNEGSKA (reference sequence). This CDR3 has 15 amino acids. Trimming took 5 bases from V and 8 from J, leaving 22 bases between them. CDR3 nucleotides: TGCAGTGCTCACTTGGGAACGGCCCCAGTAGAGCCCCAGCATTTT. Translated, it gives CSAHLGTAPVEPQHF.

The V gene is TRBV2, the J gene TRBJ2-5; 9 bases are shared with TRBD2. The V segment lost 6 bases and the J segment 0 bases; nucleotides outside the gene matches: 5. The CDR3 runs 15 residues. Germline V lookup: CDR1 SNHLY, CDR2 FYNNEI. The CDR3 spells CASSWRGGDQETQYF. In DNA form, the CDR3 reads TGTGCCAGCAGCTGGCGCGGGGGGGACCAAGAGACCCAGTACTTC.

This clonotype appeared a few times. This chain joins TRBV4-2 and TRBJ1-2, with unresolved D. The length of the CDR3 is 15 residues. Per the germline V gene, CDR1 is LGHNA and CDR2 is YNFKEQ. Trimming pared 3 bases from V and 6 bases from J, leaving 17 bases between. Here the CDR3 DNA reads TGTGCCAGCAGCCACCTCCGGGCAGAACTCCATGGCTACACCTTC. It yields the protein CASSHLRAELHGYTF.

The chain carries TRBV2 and TRBJ2-5; tentatively, D is TRBD1 (5 bases). Gene TRBJ2-1 matches the end of the DNA better, so the J call may be wrong. CDR3 length: 14 residues. The germline gives CDR1 SNHLY, CDR2 FYNNEI. The CDR3 is CASIRAGLQETQFF. As DNA, the CDR3 is TGTGCCAGCATCCGGGCAGGGTTACAAGAGACCCAGTTCTTC.

This chain joins TRBV4-3 and TRBJ2-4; 10 positions match TRBD1. The J call could be wrong; TRBJ2-7 is a better fit for the DNA end. Germline CDR1 and CDR2: LGHNA and YSLEER. This CDR3 has 17 residues. CDR3 in amino acids: CASSQSRGGTGVSEQYF. Written as DNA, the CDR3 is TGCGCCAGCAGCCAATCCAGGGGCGGGACAGGGGTAAGCGAGCAGTACTTC.

This chain uses TRBV7-6 with TRBJ2-2; D remains ambiguous. Trimming took 2 bases from V and 6 from J, leaving 7 bases between them. The CDR3 consists of 13 residues. Germline loops: CDR1 SGHVS, CDR2 FNYEAQ. CDR3 sequence reads: CASSLRPAGELFF. CDR3 bases: TGTGCCAGCAGCTTACGACCCGCCGGGGAGCTGTTTTTT.

This clonotype was seen only a few times. The V call is TRBV7-2, the J call TRBJ2-3; 7 positions agree with TRBD2. Germline CDR1 reads SGHTA; CDR2 reads FQGNSA. J lost 0 bases, V lost 3 bases, and 6 bases had no gene match. The CDR3 consists of 16 residues. The CDR3 bases are TGTGCCAGCAGCTTGCAGGGAGGGCGTAGCACAGATACGCAGTATTTT. Protein: CASSLQGGRSTDTQYF.

The rearrangement links TRBV6-1 to TRBJ2-3; 9 bases fit TRBD2. This CDR3 has 15 residues. Germline V gene lookup returns CDR1 MNHNS and CDR2 SASEGT. V dropped 4 bases and J dropped 5; count of bases not matched to a gene: 7. The CDR3 nucleotides read TGTGCCAGCAGTGGATTAGCGGGAGTAGTAGATACGCAGTATTTT. This codes for CASSGLAGVVDTQYF.

This clonotype has only a few counts. J is TRBJ1-2 and V is TRBV29-1; maybe TRBD1 (6 bases). The CDR3 is 14 amino acids. Looked up from germline, CDR1 is SQVTM and CDR2 is ANQGSEA. Trimming removed 4 bases at V and 0 bases at J, with 12 bases between. The CDR3: CSVAGAGPNYGYTF. The CDR3 DNA reads as TGCAGCGTTGCGGGGGCAGGGCCTAACTATGGCTACACCTTC.

V is TRBV7-2 and J is TRBJ2-5, with 15 positions matching TRBD2. Germline V gene sequence: CDR1 SGHTA, CDR2 FQGNSA. The CDR3 sequence is 18 residues long. V gave up 6 bases and J gave up 3 bases; unmatched junction bases: 11. In DNA form, the CDR3 reads TGTGCCAGCAGTTCACAACCGGGACTAGCGGGAGGAGAAGAGACCCAGTACTTC. This codes for CASSSQPGLAGGEETQYF.

The V and J genes are TRBV6-2 or TRBV6-3 and TRBJ2-1; no firm D call. Germline values: CDR1 MNHEY, CDR2 SVGEGT. Trimming pared 6 bases from V and 3 bases from J, leaving 9 bases between. The CDR3 extends over 13 amino acids. CDR3 residues: CASSARDYNEQFF. CDR3 nucleotide sequence: TGTGCCAGCAGCGCCCGAGACTACAATGAGCAGTTCTTC.

The sample holds a few counts of this clonotype. The V gene is TRBV9, the J gene TRBJ2-5; TRBD1 matches 7 bases. V trimming: 4 bases; J trimming: 5 bases; junction bases outside the gene matches: 14. CDR3 length: 16 amino acids. Germline V gene data show CDR1 as SGDLS and CDR2 as YYNGEE. CDR3 nucleotide sequence: TGTGCCAGCAGCCCTTTATCGGACAGGTCGAGGGAGACCCAGTACTTC. This translates into CASSPLSDRSRETQYF.

V and J are TRBV4-1 and TRBJ2-2; D gene ambiguous. The germline V and J ends were trimmed by 4 bases and 2 bases, with 17 bases remaining between them. This CDR3 has 17 residues. The germline CDR1 and CDR2 sequences are MGHRA and YSYEKL. CDR3 amino acids: CASSPHERSFNTGELFF. As DNA, the CDR3 is TGCGCCAGCAGCCCTCACGAACGGAGCTTTAACACCGGGGAGCTGTTTTTT.

This clonotype was counted only a few times. This rearrangement joins TRBV6-5 to TRBJ2-5; TRBD1 matches 10 bases. The trim removed 4 bases at V and 3 bases at J, leaving 8 bases unmatched. The germline gives CDR1 MNHEY, CDR2 SVGAGI. CDR3 length equals 16 residues. CDR3 sequence: CASSSSGTGAEETQYF. In DNA, the CDR3 is TGTGCCAGCAGTTCCTCCGGGACAGGGGCAGAAGAGACCCAGTACTTC.

The rearrangement uses TRBV20-1 and TRBJ1-2, with no clear D. Germline CDR1 reads DFQATT; CDR2 reads SNEGSKA (reference sequence). Trimming shortened V by 0 bases and J by 5 bases, and 16 bases separated the two germline ends. The CDR3 loop spans 15 amino acids. The CDR3 bases are TGCAGTGCTAGAGATAAGGTTGATCGGGAATATGGCTACACCTTC. This translates into CSARDKVDREYGYTF.

The chain is built from TRBV12-3 or TRBV12-4 and TRBJ2-3; no clear D. Trimming cost V 2 bases and J 3 bases, with 15 bases left between them. The CDR3 has 16 amino acids. The CDR3 sequence is CASSLLPQASTDTQYF. The CDR3 DNA sequence: TGTGCCAGCAGTTTATTACCCCAGGCCAGTACAGATACGCAGTATTTT.

This chain connects TRBV6-1 to TRBJ2-3, with D possibly matching TRBD1 (5 bases). CDR3 length: 14 residues. From germline, CDR1 is MNHNS and CDR2 SASEGT. Trimming removed 0 bases from V and 4 bases from J, with 8 bases in between. The CDR3 sequence is CASSEARVSDTQYF. The DNA for the CDR3 is TGTGCCAGCAGTGAAGCCAGGGTTTCAGATACGCAGTATTTT.

There are a few counts of this clonotype. The chain employs TRBV25-1 and TRBJ2-5, with D perhaps TRBD1 or TRBD2 (6 bases each). Trimming took off 8 bases at V and 4 bases at J, with 17 bases between the two ends. The CDR3 sequence is 14 residues long. Per the germline V gene, CDR1 is MGHDK and CDR2 is SYGVNS. CDR3 sequence reads: CASVPRGRGETQYF. The DNA for the CDR3 is TGTGCCAGCGTGCCACGGGGGCGCGGAGAGACCCAGTACTTC.

Only a few counts were recorded for this clonotype. V usage is TRBV7-3 and J usage is TRBJ2-7; D uncertain. V lost 3 bases and J 3 bases, leaving 12 bases between the germline ends. CDR1 SGHTA and CDR2 FQGTGA come from the germline V gene. CDR3 length equals 14 residues. The CDR3 loop is CASSFTTPYYEQYF. The CDR3 bases are TGTGCCAGCAGCTTCACCACCCCGTACTACGAGCAGTACTTC.

The V and J genes are TRBV7-3 and TRBJ2-3, with D possibly being TRBD1 (5 bases). Per the germline V gene, CDR1 is SGHTA and CDR2 is FQGTGA. The CDR3 runs 16 residues. Trimming took 5 bases from V and 1 from J, leaving 16 bases between them. The CDR3 protein is CASSDSGYWGTDTQYF. The CDR3 nucleotides read TGTGCCAGCAGCGACTCAGGGTATTGGGGCACAGATACGCAGTATTTT.

The V and J genes are TRBV3-1 and TRBJ2-1, with D unclear. The CDR3 totals 15 residues. CDR1 and CDR2 from the germline V gene are LGHDT and YNNKEL (reference sequence). Between the trimmed V and J ends, which lost 1 base and 9 bases, there was a span of 16 bases. The CDR3, as DNA: TGTGCCAGCAGCCAAGTCCAGTTGAACTTACCTGAGCAGTTCTTC. This sequence encodes CASSQVQLNLPEQFF.

For this clonotype: At one end, the junction sequence differs from germline, possibly due to a read error. The chain recombines TRBV27 with TRBJ2-3; 10 bases are a match to TRBD2. The CDR3 consists of 15 residues. From germline, CDR1 is MNHEY and CDR2 SMNVEV (reference sequence). The CDR3 DNA sequence: TGCGCCAGCAGGCGAGCGGGAGGGCCGGGAGATACGCAGTATTTT. Encoded protein: CASRRAGGPGDTQYF.

This rearrangement joins TRBV20-1 to TRBJ2-1, with D perhaps TRBD2 (6 bases). The V end was cut by 0 bases, the J end by 8 bases, with 17 bases between. The CDR3 covers 15 residues. Per germline, CDR1 DFQATT and CDR2 SNEGSKA (reference sequence). The DNA for the CDR3 is TGCAGTGCTAGAGATCCCGCGGGACTCTTCCATGAGCAGTTCTTC. This encodes CSARDPAGLFHEQFF.

This clonotype was detected a few times. This rearrangement joins TRBV10-3 to TRBJ2-3, with D possibly called TRBD1 or TRBD2 (5 bases each). The V and J ends lost 3 bases and 3 bases respectively, with 10 bases between them. Germline V gives CDR1 ENHRY, CDR2 SYGVKD. The CDR3 runs 14 residues. CDR3 sequence reads: CAISDEGPTDTQYF. As DNA, the CDR3 is TGTGCCATCAGTGATGAGGGACCGACAGATACGCAGTATTTT.